The 20 T cell receptor beta chains below were found in one sample sequenced in a study of OX40 agonist ivuxolimab in advanced cancers. Here immunoSEQ multiplex PCR was the method, and the copy in TCRdb shows in-frame clones only, minus some. The sample records around 35,000 clones, around 85% being singletons. The specimen comprised CD4+ or CD8+ T cells sorted from blood, sampled in a trial of the OX40 agonist ivuxolimab. The receptors here all came from an adult with an advanced solid tumor such as melanoma, head and neck, liver or kidney cancer.

The chain is built from TRBV10-3 and TRBJ1-2; D unresolved. The CDR3 is 15 residues long. Germline lookup yields CDR1 ENHRY and CDR2 SYGVKD. Trimming took off 3 bases at V and 8 bases at J, with 19 bases between the two ends. CDR3: CAISDTTAPFLGYTF. For the CDR3, the DNA is TGTGCCATCAGTGACACGACCGCTCCCTTCCTCGGCTACACCTTC.

A single count supports this clone. The chain couples TRBV4-1 to TRBJ2-7; 7 nucleotides line up with TRBD2. CDR1 and CDR2 from the germline V gene are MGHRA and YSYEKL. Germline trimming cut 3 bases from V and 2 bases from J; bases unmatched to any gene: 10. The CDR3 is 16 residues long. The CDR3 DNA reads as TGCGCCAGCAGCCAGGGGGGGGACCGAACGACCTACGAGCAGTACTTC. Its protein is CASSQGGDRTTYEQYF.

The chain links TRBV27 to TRBJ2-1; the D is unclear. Germline V gives CDR1 MNHEY, CDR2 SMNVEV (reference sequence). The CDR3 is made up of 13 amino acids. Trimming left V 0 bases short and J 7 bases short, with 7 bases between. The CDR3, as DNA: TGTGCCAGCAGTTTATCTTCCGGAAATGAGCAGTTCTTC. It specifies CASSLSSGNEQFF.

This sequence joins TRBV5-1 and TRBJ1-1; D gene uncertain. The length of the CDR3 is 13 residues. CDR1 and CDR2 (germline): SGHRS, YFSETQ. V lost 0 bases, J lost 1 base, and 4 bases lay in between. CDR3 nucleotides: TGCGCCAGCAGCTTGGCCTGGAACACTGAAGCTTTCTTT. It codes for CASSLAWNTEAFF.

The chain couples TRBV7-9 to TRBJ2-1, with 13 positions matching TRBD2. There are 17 residues in the CDR3. Germline CDR1 and CDR2: SEHNR and FQNEAQ (reference sequence). The junction had 7 bases not matched to a gene; V was cut back by 0 bases and J by 8 bases. The CDR3 nucleotides read TGTGCCAGCAGCTTAGCAGAGCTGACTAGCGGGGGGTATGAGCAGTTCTTC. This codes for CASSLAELTSGGYEQFF.

The rearrangement joins TRBV19 to TRBJ1-6, with TRBD1 as a possible D gene (5 bases). Per germline, CDR1 LNHDA and CDR2 SQIVND (reference sequence). The CDR3 covers 13 residues. V was cut by 7 bases and J by 7 bases, with 11 bases left in between. DNA of the CDR3: TGTGCCAGTACCCCAGGGATGAATTCACCCCTCCACTTT. It translates to CASTPGMNSPLHF.

This clone was detected only a few times. The rearrangement joins TRBV5-4 to TRBJ2-5, with unresolved D. The DNA end favors TRBJ2-7, so the J call may be wrong. The CDR3 runs to 13 residues. Germline values: CDR1 SGHNT, CDR2 YYREEE (reference sequence). CDR3 in DNA: TGTGCCAGCAGCTTGTATAGAACCTACGAGCAGTACTTC. Protein product: CASSLYRTYEQYF.

The chain links TRBV27 to TRBJ2-3, with TRBD1 matching over 11 bases. Trimming at V came to 5 bases and at J to 4 bases, leaving 8 bases not matched to a gene. The germline V gene has CDR1 MNHEY and CDR2 SMNVEV (reference sequence). The CDR3 covers 16 residues. The CDR3 reads CASSTLRTGGPDTQYF. The CDR3 nucleotides are TGTGCCAGCAGTACCCTCCGGACAGGGGGCCCAGATACGCAGTATTTT.

The chain joins TRBV29-1 to TRBJ2-3, with D possibly being TRBD2 (6 bases). V was cut by 4 bases and J by 1 base, with 6 bases left in between. Germline loops: CDR1 SQVTM, CDR2 ANQGSEA. CDR3 length equals 12 residues. The CDR3 is CSVGGGTDTQYF. The CDR3 DNA reads TGCAGCGTTGGGGGGGGCACAGATACGCAGTATTTT.

CDR3 nucleotides: TGTGCCAGCAGTTACCAGGGAGGGAGCAATCAGCCCCAGCATTTT. This encodes CASSYQGGSNQPQHF. The genes are TRBV6-6 and TRBJ1-5; maybe TRBD1 (5 bases). Germline CDR1 and CDR2: MNHNY and SVGAGI (reference sequence). This CDR3 has 15 amino acids. V was trimmed by 2 bases and J by 1 base, leaving 9 bases between them.

In its sample, this clone was seen a few times. The chain is built from TRBV30 and TRBJ1-1; D might be TRBD1 (5 bases). Germline-derived CDR1 and CDR2 are GTSNPN and SVGIG (reference sequence). The CDR3 has 13 amino acids. V gave up 0 bases and J gave up 1 base, with 6 bases separating them. The CDR3 coding sequence is TGTGCCTGGAGTGTACAGGAGAACACTGAAGCTTTCTTT. This translates into CAWSVQENTEAFF.

The chain uses TRBV12-5 and TRBJ2-5, with 7 bases that match TRBD1. Germline CDR1 LGHNT, CDR2 FRNRAP. V gave up 7 bases and J gave up 1 base; unmatched junction bases: 6. This CDR3 region has 14 residues. The CDR3 nucleotides are TGTGCTAGTGCAGGGGGTCGGGTCCAAGAGACCCAGTACTTC. Translating it yields CASAGGRVQETQYF.

This rearrangement joins TRBV2 to TRBJ2-3; 13 bases are shared with TRBD2. Germline trimming cut 7 bases from V and 5 bases from J; bases unmatched to any gene: 6. CDR3 length: 15 residues. Germline CDR1 is SNHLY and CDR2 is FYNNEI. The CDR3 here is CASKTSGGRIDTQYF. The CDR3 bases are TGTGCCAGCAAGACTAGCGGGGGGCGGATAGATACGCAGTATTTT.

This chain links TRBV5-6 with TRBJ2-7; D call uncertain. V was pared by 2 bases and J by 0 bases, with 6 bases between. The CDR3 runs 13 residues. Germline-derived CDR1 and CDR2 are SGHDT and YYEEEE. The CDR3 protein is CASSFFASYEQYF. CDR3 in DNA: TGTGCCAGCAGCTTTTTTGCCTCCTACGAGCAGTACTTC.

The V call is TRBV15, the J call TRBJ1-6; 7 nucleotides align to TRBD1. The CDR3 runs 15 residues. From germline, CDR1 is LNHNV and CDR2 YYDKDF (reference sequence). V was pared by 1 base and J by 7 bases, with 4 bases of the junction left unmatched. The DNA for the CDR3 is TGTGCCACCAGCAGAGTAGCAGGGGGAAATTCACCCCTCCACTTT. Protein sequence: CATSRVAGGNSPLHF.

This chain links TRBV5-1 with TRBJ2-3, with D unclear. The CDR3 is made up of 16 amino acids. The germline V gene encodes CDR1 SGHRS and CDR2 YFSETQ. Between the trimmed V and J ends, which lost 4 bases and 4 bases, there was a span of 19 bases. The CDR3 sequence is CASSQTMGSTSDTQYF. The CDR3 bases are TGCGCCAGCAGCCAAACAATGGGGTCTACGTCAGATACGCAGTATTTT.

The V and J genes are TRBV5-1 and TRBJ2-1; 8 bases align to TRBD2. V lost 1 base and J lost 0; bases outside the gene matches: 9. The CDR3 extends over 18 amino acids. CDR1 and CDR2 from the germline V gene are SGHRS and YFSETQ. CDR3 protein: CASSLTRGAGSSYNEQFF. CDR3 DNA sequence: TGCGCCAGCAGCTTGACGCGGGGGGCCGGCAGCTCCTACAATGAGCAGTTCTTC.

This clone was seen more than once but under ten times. This chain connects TRBV7-9 to TRBJ2-7, with D perhaps TRBD1 (5 bases). The V end was cut by 5 bases, the J end by 2 bases, with 13 bases between. Germline V gene lookup returns CDR1 SEHNR and CDR2 FQNEAQ (reference sequence). The length of the CDR3 is 14 residues. The CDR3 loop reads CASSRAPGPYEQYF. The CDR3, as DNA: TGTGCCAGCAGCCGAGCCCCAGGGCCCTACGAGCAGTACTTC.

This chain uses TRBV6-6 with TRBJ1-2, with 7 bases identical to TRBD1. The CDR3 runs to 12 residues. Per the germline V gene, CDR1 is MNHNY and CDR2 is SVGAGI (reference sequence). V lost 4 bases to trimming and J lost 8 bases; unmatched junction nucleotides: 4. The CDR3, as DNA: TGTGCCAGCAGTTCACAAGGGGGCGGCTACACCTTC. Translation gives CASSSQGGGYTF.

In regard to this clone: A read error is possible here, since a much larger clone lies one base away. The chain couples TRBV7-6 to TRBJ1-1, with D uncertain. Germline V gene data show CDR1 as SGHVS and CDR2 as FNYEAQ. V lost 1 base, J lost 0 bases, and 3 bases lay in between. The CDR3 contains 13 residues. CDR3 sequence: CASSLDVNTEAFF. The CDR3 DNA follows: TGTGCCAGCAGCTTAGACGTGAACACTGAAGCTTTCTTT. Supplemented by reference TRBV7-6 and TRBJ1-1, the full variable domain reads GAGVSQSPRYKVTKRGQDVALRCDPISGHVSLYWYRQALGQGPEFLTYFNYEAQQDKSGLPNDRFSAERPEGSISTLTIQRTEQRDSAMYRCASSLDVNTEAFFGQGTRLTVV.